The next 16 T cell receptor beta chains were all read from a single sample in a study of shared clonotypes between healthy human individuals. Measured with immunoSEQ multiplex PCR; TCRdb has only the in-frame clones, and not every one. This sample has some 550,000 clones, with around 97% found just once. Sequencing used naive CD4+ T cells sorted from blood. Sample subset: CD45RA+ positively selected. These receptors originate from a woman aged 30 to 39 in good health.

The CDR3 nucleotides read TGTGCCAGCATGGGGGGGACCCAGTACTTC. It specifies CASMGGTQYF. The gene calls are TRBV28 and TRBJ2-5, with TRBD2 as a possible D gene (6 bases). V shed 7 bases and J shed 7 bases, with 7 bases lying between them. The CDR3 is made up of 10 amino acids. Germline CDR1 is MDHEN and CDR2 is SYDVKM.

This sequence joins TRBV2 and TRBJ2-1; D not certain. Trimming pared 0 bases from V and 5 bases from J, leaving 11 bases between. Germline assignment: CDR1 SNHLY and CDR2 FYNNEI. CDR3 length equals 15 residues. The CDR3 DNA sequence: TGTGCCAGCAGTGAAGCGCGCATCCTTCACAATGAGCAGTTCTTC. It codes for CASSEARILHNEQFF.

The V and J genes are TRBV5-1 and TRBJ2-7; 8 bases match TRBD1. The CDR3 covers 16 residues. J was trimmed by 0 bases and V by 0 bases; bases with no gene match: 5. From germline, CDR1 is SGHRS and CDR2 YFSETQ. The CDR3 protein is CASSLAWTGISYEQYF. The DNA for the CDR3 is TGCGCCAGCAGCTTGGCTTGGACAGGGATCTCCTACGAGCAGTACTTC.

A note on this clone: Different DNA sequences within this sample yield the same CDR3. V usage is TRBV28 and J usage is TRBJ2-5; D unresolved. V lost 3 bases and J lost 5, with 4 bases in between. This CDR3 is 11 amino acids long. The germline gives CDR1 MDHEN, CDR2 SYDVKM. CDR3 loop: CASSFSETQYF. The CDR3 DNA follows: TGTGCCAGCAGTTTCTCGGAGACCCAGTACTTC.

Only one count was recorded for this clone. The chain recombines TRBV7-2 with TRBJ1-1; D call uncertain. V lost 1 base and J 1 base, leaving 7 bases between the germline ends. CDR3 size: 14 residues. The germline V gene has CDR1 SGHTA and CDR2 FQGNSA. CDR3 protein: CASSLVTENTEAFF. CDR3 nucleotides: TGTGCCAGCAGCTTAGTCACAGAGAACACTGAAGCTTTCTTT.

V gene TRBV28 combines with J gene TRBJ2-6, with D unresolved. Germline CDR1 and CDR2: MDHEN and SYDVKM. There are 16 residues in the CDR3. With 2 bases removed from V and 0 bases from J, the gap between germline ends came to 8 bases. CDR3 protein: CASSLGRLSGANVLTF. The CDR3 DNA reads TGTGCCAGCAGTTTAGGTCGACTCTCTGGGGCCAACGTCCTGACTTTC.

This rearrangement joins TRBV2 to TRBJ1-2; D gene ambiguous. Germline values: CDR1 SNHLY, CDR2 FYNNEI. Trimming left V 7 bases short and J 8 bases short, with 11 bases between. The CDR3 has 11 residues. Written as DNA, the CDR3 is TGTGCCAGCAATCTTCAGGTCGGCTACACCTTC. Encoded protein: CASNLQVGYTF.

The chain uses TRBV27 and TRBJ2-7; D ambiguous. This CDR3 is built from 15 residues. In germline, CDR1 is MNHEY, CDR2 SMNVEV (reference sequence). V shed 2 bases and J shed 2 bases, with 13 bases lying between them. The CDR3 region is CASSLSYRFTYEQYF. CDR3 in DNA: TGTGCCAGCAGTTTAAGTTACCGTTTTACCTACGAGCAGTACTTC.

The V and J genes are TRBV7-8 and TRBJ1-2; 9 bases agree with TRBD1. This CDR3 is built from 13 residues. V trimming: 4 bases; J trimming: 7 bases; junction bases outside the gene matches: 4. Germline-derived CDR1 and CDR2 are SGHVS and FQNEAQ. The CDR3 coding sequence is TGTGCCAGCAGCTATAGGACAGGGGTTGGCTACACCTTC. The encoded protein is CASSYRTGVGYTF.

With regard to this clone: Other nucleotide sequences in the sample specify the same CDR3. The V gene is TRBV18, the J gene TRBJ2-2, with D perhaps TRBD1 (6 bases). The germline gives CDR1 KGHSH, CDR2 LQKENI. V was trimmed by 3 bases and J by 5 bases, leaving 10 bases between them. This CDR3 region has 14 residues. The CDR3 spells CASSPNRDTGELFF. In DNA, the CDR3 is TGTGCCAGCTCACCGAACAGGGATACCGGGGAGCTGTTTTTT.

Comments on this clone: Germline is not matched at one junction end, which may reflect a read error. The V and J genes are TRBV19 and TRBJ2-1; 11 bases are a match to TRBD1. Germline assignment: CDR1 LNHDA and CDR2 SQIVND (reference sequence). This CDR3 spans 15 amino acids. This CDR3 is CASSIGQGANNEQFF. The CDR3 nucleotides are TGTGCCAGTAGCATAGGACAGGGGGCTAACAATGAGCAGTTCTTC.

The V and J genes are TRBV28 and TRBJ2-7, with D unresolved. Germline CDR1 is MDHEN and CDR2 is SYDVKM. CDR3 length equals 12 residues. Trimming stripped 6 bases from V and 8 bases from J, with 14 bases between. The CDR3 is CASRAAPKKQYF. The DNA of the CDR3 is TGTGCCAGCAGGGCCGCACCGAAGAAGCAGTACTTC.

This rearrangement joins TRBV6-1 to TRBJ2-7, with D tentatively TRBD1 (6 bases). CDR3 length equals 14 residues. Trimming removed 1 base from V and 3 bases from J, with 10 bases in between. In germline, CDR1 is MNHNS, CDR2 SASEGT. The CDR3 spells CASSEVRQDYEQYF. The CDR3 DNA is TGTGCCAGCAGTGAAGTAAGACAGGACTACGAGCAGTACTTC.

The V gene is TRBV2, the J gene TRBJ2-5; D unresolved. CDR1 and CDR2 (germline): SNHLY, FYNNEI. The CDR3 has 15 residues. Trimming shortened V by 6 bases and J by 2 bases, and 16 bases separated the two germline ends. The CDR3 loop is CASSRENGPQETQYF. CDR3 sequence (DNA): TGTGCCAGCAGCAGAGAGAACGGGCCACAAGAGACCCAGTACTTC.

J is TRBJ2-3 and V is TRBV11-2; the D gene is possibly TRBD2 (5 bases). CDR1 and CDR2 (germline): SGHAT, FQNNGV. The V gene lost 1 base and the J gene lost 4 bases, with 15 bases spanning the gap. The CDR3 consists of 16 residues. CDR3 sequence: CASSLGRLATPDTQYF. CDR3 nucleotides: TGTGCCAGCAGCTTAGGTCGGCTAGCCACCCCAGATACGCAGTATTTT.

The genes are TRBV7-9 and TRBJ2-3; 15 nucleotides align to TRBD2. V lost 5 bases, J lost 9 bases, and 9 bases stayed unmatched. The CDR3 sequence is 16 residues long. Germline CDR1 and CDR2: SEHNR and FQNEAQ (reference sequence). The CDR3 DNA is TGTGCCAGCAGCGATGGACTAGCGGGAGGGTCTCCCACGCAGTATTTT. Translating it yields CASSDGLAGGSPTQYF.